The rows below give T cell receptor beta chains drawn from one sample of a study of shared clonotypes between healthy human individuals. The repertoire was sequenced with immunoSEQ multiplex PCR; TCRdb's copy has only in-frame clones and lacks some. The sample includes under 1,100,000 clones, approximately 80% of them seen just once. What was sequenced was memory CD4+ T cells from PBMCs. Receptor source: a man aged 18-30 years in good health. Some clones in this sample may be carry-over from other donors' samples. Both conserved end residues are trimmed from each CDR3.

j_gene: TRBJ2-2
v_gene: TRBV7-3
CDR3aa: ASSLRLGNTGELF

j_gene: TRBJ1-1
v_gene: TRBV27
CDR3aa: ASTPRGSTEAF

j_gene: TRBJ2-3
v_gene: TRBV7-3
CDR3aa: ASSTAGLAGGGTDTQY

j_gene: TRBJ2-1
v_gene: TRBV5-6
CDR3aa: ASSLAGQPYNEQF

j_gene: TRBJ2-7
v_gene: TRBV18
CDR3aa: ASSPGLAGEGQY

j_gene: TRBJ2-1
v_gene: TRBV15
CDR3aa: ATSRDPDLTYNEQF

j_gene: TRBJ1-3
v_gene: TRBV9
CDR3aa: ASSPQGAGGNTIY

j_gene: TRBJ1-4
v_gene: TRBV10-3
CDR3aa: AISDNQNEKLF

j_gene: TRBJ2-7
v_gene: TRBV9
CDR3aa: ASSVTGEGAMYEQY

j_gene: TRBJ2-3
v_gene: TRBV9
CDR3aa: ASSVAWADTQY

j_gene: TRBJ2-7
v_gene: TRBV5-1
CDR3aa: ASKPLPSAYEQY

j_gene: TRBJ2-5
v_gene: TRBV14
CDR3aa: ASSRRAGVETQY

j_gene: TRBJ1-1
v_gene: TRBV2
CDR3aa: ASRVGNTEAF

j_gene: TRBJ2-1
v_gene: TRBV30
CDR3aa: AWSVPPGRDGEQF